Listed here are 5 T cell receptor beta chains from one sample, sequenced in a study of T cell responses to AZD1222 COVID-19 vaccine (dated by TCRdb to the early 2020s). Library preparation used the immunoSEQ multiplex PCR assay. TCRdb holds this immuneACCESS table with in-frame rearrangements only. Some clones are missing; in checked studies, unresolved V genes explain under half, and the rest has no known cause. The sample table records 100,000 or so clones; about 82% of these occur just once. The ten biggest clones cover 1.4% of the sample. This specimen's time point label, interpreted: baseline before first vaccination. The input for sequencing was peripheral blood, taken on day 0 of AZD1222 vaccination. These receptors came from an adult in good health.

This chain links TRBV28 with TRBJ2-7; the D is unclear. V was cut by 6 bases and J by 12 bases, with 18 bases left in between. This CDR3 spans 12 amino acids. Germline V lookup: CDR1 MDHEN, CDR2 SYDVKM. CDR3 sequence reads: CASRFSTVKWYF. The CDR3 bases are TGTGCCAGCAGGTTTTCTACGGTGAAGTGGTACTTC.

This clone was seen only once. This rearrangement joins TRBV6-5 to TRBJ1-1; possibly TRBD1 for D (6 bases). The V gene lost 6 bases and the J gene lost 1 base, with 12 bases spanning the gap. The germline CDR1 and CDR2 sequences are MNHEY and SVGAGI. This CDR3 region has 14 residues. The CDR3 nucleotides read TGTGCCAGCAGGCCAACAGGGCGGAACACTGAAGCTTTCTTT. This translates into CASRPTGRNTEAFF.

The V gene is TRBV7-6, the J gene TRBJ1-3; 7 bases match TRBD1. This CDR3 is 14 amino acids long. V lost 1 base and J lost 4; bases outside the gene matches: 1. CDR1 and CDR2 (germline): SGHVS, FNYEAQ. The CDR3: CASSLGQGGNTIYF. DNA for the CDR3: TGTGCCAGCAGCTTAGGACAGGGAGGAAACACCATATATTTT.

The chain is built from TRBV9 and TRBJ2-2, with a weak D call TRBD2 (5 bases). The germline V gene encodes CDR1 SGDLS and CDR2 YYNGEE. The CDR3 contains 16 residues. Trimming took 0 bases from V and 4 from J, leaving 13 bases between them. CDR3 sequence: CASSVGASGGTGELFF. In DNA form, the CDR3 reads TGTGCCAGCAGCGTAGGTGCCAGCGGCGGCACCGGGGAGCTGTTTTTT. The full variable domain, completed using reference TRBV9 and TRBJ2-2, is DSGVTQTPKHLITATGQRVTLRCSPRSGDLSVYWYQQSLDQGLQFLIQYYNGEERAKGNILERFSAQQFPDLHSELNLSSLELGDSALYFCASSVGASGGTGELFFGEGSRLTVL.

The rearrangement joins TRBV9 to TRBJ2-5; TRBD1 matches at 8 bases. Germline assignment: CDR1 SGDLS and CDR2 YYNGEE. J was trimmed by 5 bases and V by 3 bases; bases with no gene match: 6. This CDR3 is 14 amino acids long. The CDR3, as DNA: TGTGCCAGCAGCGCGGACAGGGAGATGGAGACCCAGTACTTC. Translating gives CASSADREMETQYF. The complete variable domain, with remaining parts taken from reference TRBV9 and TRBJ2-5, reads DSGVTQTPKHLITATGQRVTLRCSPRSGDLSVYWYQQSLDQGLQFLIQYYNGEERAKGNILERFSAQQFPDLHSELNLSSLELGDSALYFCASSADREMETQYFGPGTRLLVL.